This passage covers 27 T cell receptor beta chains from one sample sequenced in a study of radiation and T cells in renal cell carcinoma. Time point of the sample: blood 2 weeks post-SBRT. Treatment given: 15 Gy SBRT to primary tumor, nephrectomy 4 weeks later. Clones were read by immunoSEQ multiplex PCR, and TCRdb kept only the in-frame ones, dropping some. The table records roughly 150,000 clones, approximately 90% of them present only once. The sequencing used blood, collected from a patient whose treatment included radiotherapy and nephrectomy. The receptors come from a woman aged 50 to 65 with renal cell carcinoma.

The V and J genes are TRBV4-2 and TRBJ2-7; D unresolved. The germline V and J ends were trimmed by 2 bases and 4 bases, with 6 bases remaining between them. Germline CDR1 LGHNA, CDR2 YNFKEQ. The CDR3 covers 12 residues. CDR3 sequence reads: CASSQSQYEQYF. The CDR3 bases are TGTGCCAGCAGCCAAAGCCAATACGAGCAGTACTTC.

The rearrangement joins TRBV20-1 to TRBJ1-1; no firm D call. The germline V and J ends were trimmed by 6 bases and 0 bases, with 5 bases remaining between them. The germline V gene has CDR1 DFQATT and CDR2 SNEGSKA (reference sequence). The CDR3 contains 11 residues. This chain's CDR3 is CSAKMNTEAFF. The CDR3 DNA follows: TGCAGTGCAAAAATGAACACTGAAGCTTTCTTT.

The chain combines TRBV2 with TRBJ2-5; D is unresolved. Germline loops: CDR1 SNHLY, CDR2 FYNNEI. The CDR3 extends over 13 amino acids. The V and J ends lost 3 bases and 4 bases respectively, with 9 bases between them. The CDR3 nucleotides are TGTGCCAGCAGTGACGTTGCAGGAGAGACCCAGTACTTC. Protein sequence: CASSDVAGETQYF.

V is TRBV5-1 and J is TRBJ2-1; TRBD1 agrees at 7 bases. Germline CDR1 is SGHRS and CDR2 is YFSETQ. There are 13 residues in the CDR3. Trimming took 5 bases from V and 8 from J; bases not matched to a gene: 7. In DNA form, the CDR3 reads TGCGCCAGCAGAGGAGACAGGGACGATGAGCAGTTCTTC. The encoded protein is CASRGDRDDEQFF. Looking up the rest from reference TRBV5-1 and TRBJ2-1 gives the full variable domain: KAGVTQTPRYLIKTRGQQVTLSCSPISGHRSVSWYQQTPGQGLQFLFEYFSETQRNKGNFPGRFSGRQFSNSRSEMNVSTLELGDSALYLCASRGDRDDEQFFGPGTRLTVL.

The chain employs TRBV7-8 and TRBJ2-7; unclear D gene. CDR3 length equals 13 residues. CDR1 is SGHVS, CDR2 FQNEAQ, per germline. V shed 1 base and J shed 7 bases, with 11 bases lying between them. The CDR3 region has the DNA TGTGCCAGCAGCTTAGATCAGGCCCGAGAGCAGTACTTC. Translated, it gives CASSLDQAREQYF.

V is TRBV6-1 and J is TRBJ2-3, with D perhaps matching TRBD1 (6 bases). The CDR3 is 15 amino acids. Trimming took off 1 base at V and 6 bases at J, with 14 bases between the two ends. CDR1 and CDR2 (germline): MNHNS, SASEGT. Here the CDR3 reads CASSEETGPWDTQYF. CDR3 in DNA: TGTGCCAGCAGTGAAGAAACAGGGCCGTGGGATACGCAGTATTTT.

The chain recombines TRBV5-8 with TRBJ1-2; no reliable D call. The CDR3 covers 15 residues. V gave up 4 bases and J gave up 8 bases, with 21 bases separating them. Germline assignment: CDR1 SGHTS and CDR2 YDEGEE. The CDR3 region is CASSPQTYSLVGYTF. The CDR3 DNA reads as TGTGCCAGCAGCCCCCAGACCTACTCTTTAGTAGGCTACACCTTC.

The J gene is TRBJ2-3, the V gene TRBV25-1; perhaps TRBD1 as D (5 bases). The CDR3 covers 13 residues. Germline lookup yields CDR1 MGHDK and CDR2 SYGVNS. Trimming stripped 7 bases from V and 1 base from J, with 9 bases between. The CDR3 coding sequence is TGTGCCAGCAAGGGCAGGGGCACAGATACGCAGTATTTT. As protein: CASKGRGTDTQYF.

The rearrangement joins TRBV4-3 to TRBJ2-3; no clear D. Trimming took off 2 bases at V and 5 bases at J, with 14 bases between the two ends. Germline V gene lookup returns CDR1 LGHNA and CDR2 YSLEER. The CDR3 covers 15 residues. CDR3 sequence reads: CASSQISHGRDTQYF. Written as DNA, the CDR3 is TGCGCCAGCAGCCAAATATCCCATGGCAGAGATACGCAGTATTTT.

The genes are TRBV7-8 and TRBJ1-4; a weak D match, TRBD1 (5 bases). The germline CDR1 and CDR2 sequences are SGHVS and FQNEAQ. Trimming took 0 bases from V and 7 from J, leaving 12 bases between them. The CDR3 loop spans 15 amino acids. This CDR3 is CASSLAMQGGEKLFF. Here the CDR3 DNA reads TGTGCCAGCAGCTTAGCGATGCAGGGTGGTGAAAAACTGTTTTTT.

CDR3 in DNA: TGTGCCAGCAGTCCATGGACATCAGGCTATGGCTACACCTTC. It is translated as CASSPWTSGYGYTF. This rearrangement joins TRBV6-1 to TRBJ1-2, with D possibly being TRBD1 (5 bases). Trimming stripped 5 bases from V and 4 bases from J, with 14 bases between. Germline assignment: CDR1 MNHNS and CDR2 SASEGT. The CDR3 totals 14 residues.

The rearrangement links TRBV5-1 to TRBJ1-1, with a tentative D call TRBD1 (5 bases). This CDR3 spans 15 amino acids. The germline V and J ends were trimmed by 4 bases and 6 bases, with 19 bases remaining between them. Germline V gene lookup returns CDR1 SGHRS and CDR2 YFSETQ. CDR3 region: CASSLRTSGTSEAFF. DNA for the CDR3: TGCGCCAGCAGCCTAAGAACATCAGGGACCTCTGAAGCTTTCTTT.

This clone appeared once. The V call is TRBV9, the J call TRBJ2-5; D assignment may be TRBD1 or TRBD2 (5 bases each). CDR1 is SGDLS and CDR2 is YYNGEE in the germline V gene. The CDR3 covers 14 residues. Trimming cost V 1 base and J 1 base, with 8 bases left between them. Here the CDR3 DNA reads TGTGCCAGCAGCGTATATGGGACCCAAGAGACCCAGTACTTC. Its translation is CASSVYGTQETQYF. Variable domain in full (rest from reference TRBV9 and TRBJ2-5): DSGVTQTPKHLITATGQRVTLRCSPRSGDLSVYWYQQSLDQGLQFLIQYYNGEERAKGNILERFSAQQFPDLHSELNLSSLELGDSALYFCASSVYGTQETQYFGPGTRLLVL.

This sequence joins TRBV19 and TRBJ1-2; TRBD1 might be the D (6 bases). V lost 3 bases and J 0 bases, leaving 14 bases between the germline ends. The CDR3 sequence is 16 residues long. CDR1 is LNHDA, CDR2 SQIVND, per germline (reference sequence). The CDR3 nucleotides are TGTGCCAGTAGTATGGAACAGGGAATCCCTAACTATGGCTACACCTTC. This codes for CASSMEQGIPNYGYTF.

This clone came up once. The genes are TRBV6-6 and TRBJ2-7; D is possibly TRBD1 (7 bases). V lost 10 bases and J lost 1, with 14 bases in between. The CDR3 runs 13 residues. The germline gives CDR1 MNHNY, CDR2 SVGAGI (reference sequence). The CDR3 DNA reads TGTGCCACCTTCCAGGGGGGTTCCTACGAGCAGTACTTC. Protein sequence: CATFQGGSYEQYF.

V is TRBV11-2 and J is TRBJ2-5, with TRBD1 identical over 7 bases. Trimming removed 6 bases from V and 4 bases from J; junction bases left unmatched: 8. The germline V gene encodes CDR1 SGHAT and CDR2 FQNNGV. This CDR3 region has 14 residues. CDR3 sequence (DNA): TGTGCCAGCAGTTCGCCGAGGGGGCGAGAGACCCAGTACTTC. This sequence encodes CASSSPRGRETQYF.

This rearrangement joins TRBV7-2 to TRBJ2-1, with D maybe TRBD2 (6 bases). Between the trimmed V and J ends, which lost 4 bases and 4 bases, there was a span of 14 bases. Germline-derived CDR1 and CDR2 are SGHTA and FQGNSA. The CDR3 extends over 15 amino acids. The CDR3 sequence: CASSSLRGSYNEQFF. CDR3 nucleotides: TGTGCCAGCAGCTCATTGCGGGGTTCGTACAATGAGCAGTTCTTC.

In this sample, this clone turned up once. V is TRBV4-3 and J is TRBJ2-2, with TRBD2 matching over 14 bases. Germline V gene lookup returns CDR1 LGHNA and CDR2 YSLEER. V lost 3 bases, J lost 0 bases, and 0 bases stayed unmatched. This CDR3 has 17 residues. The CDR3 region has the DNA TGCGCCAGCAGCCAGACTAGCGGGGGGGCGAACACCGGGGAGCTGTTTTTT. Amino acid sequence: CASSQTSGGANTGELFF.

The V call is TRBV11-3, the J call TRBJ2-3, with a possible D match to TRBD1 (5 bases). This CDR3 has 14 amino acids. V was shortened by 1 base and J by 2 bases, with 7 bases between the two germline ends. Per the germline V gene, CDR1 is SGHNT and CDR2 is YENEEA. The CDR3 loop reads CASSLGGATDTQYF. CDR3 DNA sequence: TGTGCCAGCAGCTTAGGGGGCGCCACAGATACGCAGTATTTT.

The J gene is TRBJ2-7, the V gene TRBV19; 7 bases map to TRBD1. In germline, CDR1 is LNHDA, CDR2 SQIVND (reference sequence). The CDR3 length is 16 residues. J was trimmed by 5 bases and V by 8 bases; bases with no gene match: 18. In nucleotides, the CDR3 is TGTGCCAGTCAATCTTATTGGACAGGTGTGGGTAACGAGCAGTACTTC. This gives the protein CASQSYWTGVGNEQYF.

This clone showed up just a few times. This chain uses TRBV7-9 with TRBJ1-2; D is possibly TRBD1 (6 bases). Trimming removed 5 bases at V and 4 bases at J, with 17 bases between. The CDR3 covers 15 residues. The V gene's germline CDR1 is SEHNR and CDR2 FQNEAQ (reference sequence). CDR3 nucleotide sequence: TGTGCCAGCAGCCCCTTGACCGGGACAAGCTATGGCTACACCTTC. Its protein is CASSPLTGTSYGYTF.

This chain links TRBV4-3 with TRBJ1-5; unclear D gene. Deletions cut 1 base from V and 9 bases from J, with 10 bases between. The germline V gene encodes CDR1 LGHNA and CDR2 YSLEER. The CDR3 contains 13 residues. Here the CDR3 reads CASSQVPAGPQHF. In DNA, the CDR3 is TGCGCCAGCAGCCAAGTCCCCGCTGGGCCCCAGCATTTT.

The gene calls are TRBV12-5 and TRBJ1-4, with 7 bases aligning to TRBD1. The CDR3 is 16 residues long. From germline, CDR1 is LGHNT and CDR2 FRNRAP. V shed 0 bases, J shed 3 bases, and the junction held 4 bases outside the gene matches. The CDR3 is CASGLVPGQPNEKLFF. The CDR3 region has the DNA TGTGCTAGTGGTTTGGTACCGGGACAGCCTAATGAAAAACTGTTTTTT.

This clone was counted a single time. The chain couples TRBV7-2 to TRBJ1-2; 9 bases line up with TRBD1. The J segment lost 6 bases and the V segment lost 5 bases, leaving 7 bases of the junction unmatched. Germline CDR1 and CDR2: SGHTA and FQGNSA. The CDR3 contains 14 residues. The CDR3 nucleotides are TGTGCCAGCAGCCGCACCGGGACAGGGCATGGCTACACCTTC. Translation: CASSRTGTGHGYTF.

This chain joins TRBV14 and TRBJ2-2, with D perhaps matching TRBD1 (5 bases). Germline lookup yields CDR1 SGHDN and CDR2 FVKESK. With 6 bases removed from V and 4 bases from J, the gap between germline ends came to 12 bases. The CDR3 runs 14 residues. The CDR3 reads CASRQDNPTGELFF. In DNA, the CDR3 is TGTGCCAGCAGGCAGGACAACCCCACCGGGGAGCTGTTTTTT.

The rearrangement links TRBV29-1 to TRBJ2-1, with TRBD1 identical over 9 bases. The CDR3 is made up of 14 amino acids. With V trimmed by 2 bases and J by 5 bases, 4 bases remained unmatched. Looked up from germline, CDR1 is SQVTM and CDR2 is ANQGSEA. The CDR3 protein is CSVESGTGNNEQFF. The CDR3 coding sequence is TGCAGCGTTGAAAGCGGGACAGGGAACAATGAGCAGTTCTTC.

This clone was seen only a few times. The V gene is TRBV2, the J gene TRBJ2-3; TRBD1 aligns across 10 bases. V lost 5 bases to trimming and J lost 6 bases; unmatched junction nucleotides: 14. Germline assignment: CDR1 SNHLY and CDR2 FYNNEI. This CDR3 is 17 amino acids long. The DNA of the CDR3 is TGTGCCAGCAGTTTAGGGGGACAGGGGATAAAGGGGGATACGCAGTATTTT. It codes for CASSLGGQGIKGDTQYF.